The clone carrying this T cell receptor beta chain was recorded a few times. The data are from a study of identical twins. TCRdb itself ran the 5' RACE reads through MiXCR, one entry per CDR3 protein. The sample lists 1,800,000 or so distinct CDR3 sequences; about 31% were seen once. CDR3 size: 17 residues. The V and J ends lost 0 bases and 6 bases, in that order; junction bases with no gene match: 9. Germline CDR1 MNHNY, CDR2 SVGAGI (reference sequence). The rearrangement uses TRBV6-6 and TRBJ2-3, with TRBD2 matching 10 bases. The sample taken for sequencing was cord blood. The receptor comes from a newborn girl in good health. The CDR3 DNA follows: TGTGCCAGCAGTTACTCGAAGCCTAGCGGGAGAGTGGATACGCAGTATTTT. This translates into CASSYSKPSGRVDTQYF.